This record looks at one T cell receptor beta chain sequence and its context. In assigning cohorts, the study relied on participant-reported clinical history. Using immunoSEQ multiplex PCR, the repertoire was profiled, and TCRdb retains in-frame clones only, with some absent. The data show 250,000 to 350,000 clones, with 88% seen just once and just under 1% held by the top ten. This sample is part of a study of blood T cell repertoires in COVID-19. Trimming removed 4 bases at V and 6 bases at J, with 19 bases between. Germline CDR1 is SGDLS and CDR2 is YYNGEE. CDR3 size: 16 residues. The TCR sequence derives from a woman in her 30s who had recovered from COVID-19. The chain carries TRBV9 and TRBJ2-2; D perhaps matches TRBD1 (7 bases). The sequencing sample was made of PBMCs or T cells enriched from blood (not recorded which). The CDR3, as DNA: TGTGCCAGCAGCCCCCTACAGGGGAGGATTCCCGGGGAGCTGTTTTTT. Protein sequence: CASSPLQGRIPGELFF.